Shown below are 14 T cell receptor beta chains from a single sample sequenced in a study of T cell changes during pregnancy in multiple sclerosis. Measured with immunoSEQ multiplex PCR; TCRdb has only the in-frame clones, and not every one. The data contain around 31,000 clones, 90% of them seen just once; the ten biggest clones take up 0.5% to 0.65%. The material was CD4+ T cells from peripheral blood mononuclear cells, obtained in the third trimester of pregnancy. The receptor source for this set is a female donor in good health, enrolled as a control in a pregnancy study.

The gene calls are TRBV10-1 and TRBJ2-7, with 12 bases identical to TRBD1. V shed 5 bases, J shed 5 bases, and the junction held 10 bases outside the gene matches. CDR1 is WNHNN and CDR2 is SYGVQD in the germline V gene (reference sequence). The CDR3 length is 16 residues. The CDR3 here is CASSPGTGGFTDEQYF. The CDR3 DNA is TGCGCCAGCAGTCCCGGGACAGGGGGCTTTACGGACGAGCAGTACTTC.

This clone is a singleton in its sample. This rearrangement joins TRBV15 to TRBJ2-2; TRBD2 agrees at 9 bases. The V gene end was trimmed by 1 base and the J gene end by 2 bases; junction bases not matched to a gene: 5. The CDR3 has 17 residues. Germline CDR1 is LNHNV and CDR2 is YYDKDF (reference sequence). The CDR3 DNA reads TGTGCCACCAGCAGAGGGGGTAGCGGGAGAAACACCGGGGAGCTGTTTTTT. Translating it yields CATSRGGSGRNTGELFF.

The rearrangement joins TRBV30 to TRBJ2-7; D not resolved. The CDR3 spans 13 residues. CDR1 GTSNPN and CDR2 SVGIG come from the germline V gene (reference sequence). The V gene lost 2 bases and the J gene lost 2 bases, with 10 bases spanning the gap. CDR3 residues: CAWSIGQAYEQYF. In DNA form, the CDR3 reads TGTGCCTGGAGTATTGGTCAGGCCTACGAGCAGTACTTC.

The V gene is TRBV7-9, the J gene TRBJ2-3; 15 nucleotides agree with TRBD2. Per the germline V gene, CDR1 is SEHNR and CDR2 is FQNEAQ (reference sequence). CDR3 length: 16 amino acids. V shed 4 bases and J 5 bases; nucleotides not matched to a gene: 4. CDR3 region: CASSSGTSGRQDTQYF. Written as DNA, the CDR3 is TGTGCCAGCAGCTCCGGGACTAGCGGGAGGCAAGATACGCAGTATTTT. Complete variable domain (other parts from reference TRBV7-9 and TRBJ2-3): DTGVSQNPRHKITKRGQNVTFRCDPISEHNRLYWYRQTLGQGPEFLTYFQNEAQLEKSRLLSDRFSAERPKGSFSTLEIQRTEQGDSAMYLCASSSGTSGRQDTQYFGPGTRLTVL.

This chain joins TRBV6-6 and TRBJ2-1, with 7 bases lining up with TRBD2. Germline assignment: CDR1 MNHNY and CDR2 SVGAGI (reference sequence). The V gene end was trimmed by 5 bases and the J gene end by 7 bases; junction bases not matched to a gene: 11. The CDR3 runs to 15 residues. CDR3 sequence: CASSRSGLAVNEQFF. The CDR3, as DNA: TGTGCCAGCAGTAGATCCGGGCTAGCGGTTAATGAGCAGTTCTTC.

The chain uses TRBV7-9 and TRBJ2-1; 13 nucleotides agree with TRBD2. After removal of 5 bases from V and 5 bases from J, the junction contained 9 bases not matched to a gene. Per germline, CDR1 SEHNR and CDR2 FQNEAQ (reference sequence). CDR3 size: 17 residues. The CDR3 sequence: CASSGGLAGRADNEQFF. In DNA, the CDR3 is TGTGCCAGCAGCGGGGGACTAGCGGGAAGGGCTGACAATGAGCAGTTCTTC.

This clone was picked up one time. CDR3 nucleotide sequence: TGTGCCAGCAGCCCCCGACAGGGGTATGGCAACAATGAGCAGTTCTTC. It is translated as CASSPRQGYGNNEQFF. This chain links TRBV11-2 with TRBJ2-1; TRBD1 matches at 8 bases. The CDR3 totals 16 residues. V gave up 5 bases and J gave up 5 bases; unmatched junction bases: 11. CDR1 SGHAT and CDR2 FQNNGV come from the germline V gene.

The chain couples TRBV28 to TRBJ1-3; D is possibly TRBD1 (5 bases). Deletions cut 6 bases from V and 2 bases from J, with 8 bases between. In germline, CDR1 is MDHEN, CDR2 SYDVKM. CDR3 size: 13 residues. The CDR3 loop reads CASRKTAGNTIYF. The CDR3 DNA reads TGTGCCAGCAGGAAGACAGCTGGAAACACCATATATTTT.

This chain links TRBV11-2 with TRBJ2-1; D is ambiguous. The CDR3 is 14 amino acids. Germline CDR1 reads SGHAT; CDR2 reads FQNNGV. Trimming pared 1 base from V and 7 bases from J, leaving 11 bases between. CDR3 region: CASSLAPSRNEQFF. The DNA for the CDR3 is TGTGCCAGCAGCTTAGCCCCTAGTAGAAATGAGCAGTTCTTC.

The chain recombines TRBV11-3 with TRBJ2-5; possibly TRBD2 for D (6 bases). This CDR3 is 16 amino acids long. V lost 8 bases, J lost 1 base, and 20 bases lay in between. The V gene's germline CDR1 is SGHNT and CDR2 YENEEA. CDR3 sequence reads: CASELGIVRGQETQYF. As DNA, the CDR3 is TGTGCCAGCGAACTGGGCATCGTGCGGGGCCAAGAGACCCAGTACTTC.

This clone was seen only a few times. The junction differs from germline at one of its ends, possibly a read error. The chain uses TRBV9 and TRBJ2-7; possibly TRBD1 for D (5 bases). CDR3 length equals 14 residues. Germline lookup yields CDR1 SGDLS and CDR2 YYNGEE. The CDR3 loop reads CASSAHDSSDEQYF. In nucleotides, the CDR3 is TGTGCCAGCAGCGCTCACGACAGCTCCGACGAGCAGTACTTC.

V and J are TRBV5-1 and TRBJ1-2; possible D gene TRBD1, 6 bases. Germline V gives CDR1 SGHRS, CDR2 YFSETQ. The CDR3 consists of 15 residues. Between the trimmed V and J ends, which lost 4 bases and 0 bases, there was a span of 13 bases. CDR3 sequence (DNA): TGCGCCAGCAGCCTCCGGGACACGGCTAACTATGGCTACACCTTC. Translated: CASSLRDTANYGYTF. The variable domain in full, completed from reference TRBV5-1 and TRBJ1-2, reads KAGVTQTPRYLIKTRGQQVTLSCSPISGHRSVSWYQQTPGQGLQFLFEYFSETQRNKGNFPGRFSGRQFSNSRSEMNVSTLELGDSALYLCASSLRDTANYGYTFGSGTRLTVV.

The gene calls are TRBV7-2 and TRBJ2-3; 10 bases are a match to TRBD2. Germline V CDR1 and CDR2: SGHTA, FQGNSA. V lost 5 bases, J lost 0 bases, and 8 bases stayed unmatched. CDR3 size: 17 residues. The CDR3 is CASSHELAGTSTDTQYF. CDR3 DNA sequence: TGTGCCAGCAGCCATGAACTAGCGGGGACTAGCACAGATACGCAGTATTTT.

V and J are TRBV2 and TRBJ2-3; 8 bases line up with TRBD1. Germline assignment: CDR1 SNHLY and CDR2 FYNNEI. CDR3 size: 14 residues. V was pared by 6 bases and J by 4 bases, with 6 bases of the junction left unmatched. CDR3: CASRMTGVADTQYF. In DNA form, the CDR3 reads TGTGCCAGCAGGATGACAGGGGTGGCAGATACGCAGTATTTT.